The clone carrying this T cell receptor beta chain was recorded only once. Its matching antigen is unknown. Trimming cost V 7 bases and J 13 bases; bases outside gene matches: 10. Looked up from germline, CDR1 is SGHTA and CDR2 is FQGNSA. The CDR3 spans 12 residues. The sample belongs to a study of blood T cells in healthy people across ages. Study overall: About one barcoded beta molecule was captured per two T cells (by template switching).

Findings of the study overall: One million T cells yielded diversity estimates that were considered underestimates. It was the long-lived donors that had more naive CD4+ cells and higher diversity than aged donors. There was a strong correlation between TCR beta diversity and naive T cell percentage.

The use of a sample-barcoded 5' primer and a J-beta primer mix characterized a second PCR of about 7 to 12 cycles. TCRdb reprocessed the 5' RACE reads via MiXCR and lists one record per CDR3 protein. The sample yields 1.6 million or so distinct CDR3 sequences, roughly a third seen once. The TCR comes from a woman aged 30 to 39 in good health. The chain employs TRBV7-2 and TRBJ2-4; 7 bases align to TRBD1. The specimen was blood. CDR3 sequence (DNA): TGTGCCAGCAACATACAGGGGTGGGAGCAGTACTTC. This gives the protein CASNIQGWEQYF.